This TCR beta chain was observed in a study of beta chain features in type 1 diabetes. CDR1 and CDR2 (germline): MNHEY, SVGAGI. The CDR3 has 10 residues. Trimming took 3 bases from V and 9 from J, leaving 3 bases between them. The whole isolated RNA underwent reverse transcription, so sequencing captured expressed TCRB transcripts. Libraries were prepared by immunoSEQ multiplex PCR; TCRdb keeps only in-frame clonotypes and omits some of them. The data show hundreds of thousands of clones, roughly an eighth seen once. The table lists this clone with a few counts. The chain employs TRBV6-5 and TRBJ1-5; D is unresolved. This clonotype was sampled from a man aged 18-30 years in good health. Source material: naive CD4+ T cells from blood. CDR3 bases: TGTGCCAGCAGTTATAGGCCCCAGCATTTT. Amino acids: CASSYRPQHF.